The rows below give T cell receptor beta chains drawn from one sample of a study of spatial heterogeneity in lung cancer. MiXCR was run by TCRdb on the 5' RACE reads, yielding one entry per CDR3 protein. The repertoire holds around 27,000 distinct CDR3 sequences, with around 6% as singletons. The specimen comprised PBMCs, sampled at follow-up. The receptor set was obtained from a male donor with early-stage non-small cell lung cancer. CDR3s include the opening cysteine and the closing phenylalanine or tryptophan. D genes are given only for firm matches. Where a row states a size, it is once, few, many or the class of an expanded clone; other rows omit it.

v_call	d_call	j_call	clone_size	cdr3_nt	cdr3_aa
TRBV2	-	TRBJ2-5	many	TGTGCCAGCAGTGAAGTGCGCGGATCTCAAGAGACCCAGTACTTC	CASSEVRGSQETQYF
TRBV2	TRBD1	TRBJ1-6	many	TGTGCCAGCACGACAGGGCTCTCCTATAATTCACCCCTCCACTTT	CASTTGLSYNSPLHF
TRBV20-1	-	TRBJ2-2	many	TGCAGTGCTAGAGATGTCCGGGACCATGCATCGGGGGAGCTGTTTTTT	CSARDVRDHASGELFF
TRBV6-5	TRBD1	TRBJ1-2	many	TGTGCCAGCAGTTCGGCCGGGACAGGGAACTATGGCTACACCTTC	CASSSAGTGNYGYTF
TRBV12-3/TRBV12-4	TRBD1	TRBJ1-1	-	TGTGCCAGCAGCCTTAGGGGGCTGAACACTGAAGCTTTCTTT	CASSLRGLNTEAFF
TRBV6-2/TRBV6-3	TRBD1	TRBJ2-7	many	TGTGCCAGCAGTTACGAAGGGACAGGGGACTACGAGCAGTACTTC	CASSYEGTGDYEQYF
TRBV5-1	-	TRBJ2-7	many	TGCGCCAGCAGCTCGTCGGGACGAGACTCCTACGAGCAGTACTTC	CASSSSGRDSYEQYF
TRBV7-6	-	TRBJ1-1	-	TGTGCCAGCAGCCGCCAAGGGGGGACTGAAGCTTTCTTT	CASSRQGGTEAFF
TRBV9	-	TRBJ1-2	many	TGTGCCAGCAGCGTAGTGGAGGATACCAACTATGGCTACACCTTC	CASSVVEDTNYGYTF
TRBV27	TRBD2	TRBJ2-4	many	TGTGCCAGCAGTTTAACAGCACTAGCGGGAGCCAAAAACATTCAGTACTTC	CASSLTALAGAKNIQYF
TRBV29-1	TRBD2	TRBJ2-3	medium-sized	TGCAGCATAAAAGCCGGGACTAGCCCAGATACGCAGTATTTT	CSIKAGTSPDTQYF
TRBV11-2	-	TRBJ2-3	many	TGTGCCAGCAGCCCGCGGCTATCCGATACGCAGTATTTT	CASSPRLSDTQYF
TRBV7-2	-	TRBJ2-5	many	TGTGCCAGCAGCTTAGGTAGGACGGTAGAGACCCAGTACTTC	CASSLGRTVETQYF